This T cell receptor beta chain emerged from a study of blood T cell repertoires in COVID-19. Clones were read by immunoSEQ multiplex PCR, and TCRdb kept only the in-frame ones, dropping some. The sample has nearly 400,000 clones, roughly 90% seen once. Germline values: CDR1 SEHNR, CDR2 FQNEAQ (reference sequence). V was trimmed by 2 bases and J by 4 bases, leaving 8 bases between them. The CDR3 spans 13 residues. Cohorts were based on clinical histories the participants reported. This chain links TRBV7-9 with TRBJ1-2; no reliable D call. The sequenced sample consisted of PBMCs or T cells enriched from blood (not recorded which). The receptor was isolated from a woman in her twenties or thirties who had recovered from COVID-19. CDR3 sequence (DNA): TGTGCCAGCAGCTTATTAGATTTCTATGGCTACACCTTC. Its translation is CASSLLDFYGYTF.